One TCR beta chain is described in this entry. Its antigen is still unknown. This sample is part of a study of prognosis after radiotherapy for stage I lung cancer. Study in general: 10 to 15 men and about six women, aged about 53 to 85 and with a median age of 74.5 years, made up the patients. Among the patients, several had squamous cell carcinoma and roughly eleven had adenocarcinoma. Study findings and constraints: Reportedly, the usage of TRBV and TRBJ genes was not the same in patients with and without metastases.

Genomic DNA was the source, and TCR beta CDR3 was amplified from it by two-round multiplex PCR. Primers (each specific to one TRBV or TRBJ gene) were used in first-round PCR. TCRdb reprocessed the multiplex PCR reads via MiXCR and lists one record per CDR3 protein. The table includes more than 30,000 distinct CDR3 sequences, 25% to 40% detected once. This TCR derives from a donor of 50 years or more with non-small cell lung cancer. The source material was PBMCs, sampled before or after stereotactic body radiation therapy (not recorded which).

CDR3: CASRLLAGVPDTQYF. The CDR3 region has the DNA TGTGCCAGCAGATTACTAGCGGGAGTACCAGATACGCAGTATTTT. The J gene is TRBJ2-3, the V gene TRBV7-3; 11 bases are shared with TRBD2. V gave up 6 bases and J gave up 4 bases; unmatched junction bases: 6. Germline values: CDR1 SGHTA, CDR2 FQGTGA. The CDR3 is 15 residues long.